The clone carrying this TCR beta chain has a handful of counts. As yet, its antigen is unknown. This CDR3 has 14 amino acids. V was trimmed by 5 bases and J by 2 bases, leaving 11 bases between them. The data belong to a study of response to subunit inactivated influenza vaccine. Notes on the study in general: The authors proposed limited new T cell recruitment per seasonal influenza vaccination.

TCRdb called the RT-PCR reads again in MiXCR, with one record for every CDR3 protein. The table includes around 600,000 distinct CDR3 sequences, roughly 12% detected once. This same sample was also taken into another study, of T cells expressing NK-cell markers. That investigation notes: Synthesis of TCR beta cDNA relied on 5'RACE template switching carrying UMIs. Sequencing of TCR beta repertoires drew on sorted CD3+CD56+NKG2C+, CD3+CD56+NKG2C- and CD3+CD56-NKG2C+ T cells. The dominant NKG2C+ clonotypes represented about 1.0-7.0% of CD8+ T cells in six donors. Whether expanded NKG2C-expressing T cell clones recognize HCMV is unknown.

This chain connects TRBV12-3 or TRBV12-4 to TRBJ2-3, with unresolved D. This clonotype originated in a man aged 50 to 60 who received an inactivated influenza vaccine. The sample consisted of PBMCs from blood, taken on the day of vaccination. The CDR3 DNA follows: TGTGCCAGCAGTCCTGCTAGGTCCACAGATACGCAGTATTTT. Translating it yields CASSPARSTDTQYF.